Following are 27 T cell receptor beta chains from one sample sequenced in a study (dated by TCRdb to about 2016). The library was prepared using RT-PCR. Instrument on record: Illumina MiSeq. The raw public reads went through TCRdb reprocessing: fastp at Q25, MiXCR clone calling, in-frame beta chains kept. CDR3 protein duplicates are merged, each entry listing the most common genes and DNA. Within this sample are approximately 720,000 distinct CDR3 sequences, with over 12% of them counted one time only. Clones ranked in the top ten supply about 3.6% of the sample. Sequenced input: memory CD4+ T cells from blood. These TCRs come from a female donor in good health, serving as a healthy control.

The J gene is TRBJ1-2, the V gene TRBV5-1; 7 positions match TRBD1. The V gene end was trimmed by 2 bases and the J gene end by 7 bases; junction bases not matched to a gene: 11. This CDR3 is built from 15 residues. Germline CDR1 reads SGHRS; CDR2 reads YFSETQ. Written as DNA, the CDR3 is TGCGCCAGCAGCTTTGCAGGGGGTGGATCTGGTGGCTACACCTTC. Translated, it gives CASSFAGGGSGGYTF. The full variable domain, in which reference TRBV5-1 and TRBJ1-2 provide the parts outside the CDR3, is KAGVTQTPRYLIKTRGQQVTLSCSPISGHRSVSWYQQTPGQGLQFLFEYFSETQRNKGNFPGRFSGRQFSNSRSEMNVSTLELGDSALYLCASSFAGGGSGGYTFGSGTRLTVV.

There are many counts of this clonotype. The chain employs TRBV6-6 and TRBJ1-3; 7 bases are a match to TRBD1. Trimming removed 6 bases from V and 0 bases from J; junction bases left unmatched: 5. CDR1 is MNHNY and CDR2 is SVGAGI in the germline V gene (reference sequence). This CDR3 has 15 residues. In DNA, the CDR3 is TGTGCCAGCAGCCGGGGACAGAGCTCTGGAAACACCATATATTTT. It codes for CASSRGQSSGNTIYF.

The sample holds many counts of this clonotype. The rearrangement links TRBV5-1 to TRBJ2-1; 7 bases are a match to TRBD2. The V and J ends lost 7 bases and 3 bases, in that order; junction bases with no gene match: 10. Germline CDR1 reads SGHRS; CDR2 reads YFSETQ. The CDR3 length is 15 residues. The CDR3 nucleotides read TGCGCCAGCTCCTTGGGGACTACGGTCTACAATGAGCAGTTCTTC. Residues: CASSLGTTVYNEQFF.

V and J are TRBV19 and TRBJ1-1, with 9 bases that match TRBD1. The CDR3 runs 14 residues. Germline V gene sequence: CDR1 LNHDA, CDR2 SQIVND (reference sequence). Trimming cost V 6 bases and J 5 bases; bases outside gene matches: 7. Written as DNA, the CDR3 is TGTGCCAGTAGGGCACAGGGGGCGGAAACTGAAGCTTTCTTT. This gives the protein CASRAQGAETEAFF.

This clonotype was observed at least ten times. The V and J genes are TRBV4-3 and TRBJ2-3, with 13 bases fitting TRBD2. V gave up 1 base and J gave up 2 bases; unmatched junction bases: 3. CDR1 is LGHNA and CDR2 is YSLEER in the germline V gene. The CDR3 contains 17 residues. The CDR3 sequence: CASSQVGLAGDTDTQYF. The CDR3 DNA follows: TGCGCCAGCAGCCAAGTAGGACTAGCGGGAGACACAGATACGCAGTATTTT.

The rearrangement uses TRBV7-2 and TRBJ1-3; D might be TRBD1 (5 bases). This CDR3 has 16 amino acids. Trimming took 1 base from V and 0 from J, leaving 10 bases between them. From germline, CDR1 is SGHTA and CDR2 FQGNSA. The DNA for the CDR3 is TGTGCCAGCAGCTTAGACCAGGGTGTCTCTGGAAACACCATATATTTT. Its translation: CASSLDQGVSGNTIYF.

CDR3 in amino acids: CASSLGPAGGGADTQYF. The CDR3 nucleotides read TGTGCCAGCAGCTTAGGACCAGCGGGAGGGGGGGCAGATACGCAGTATTTT. This chain connects TRBV7-2 to TRBJ2-3; 10 nucleotides match TRBD2. CDR1 is SGHTA and CDR2 is FQGNSA in the germline V gene. The length of the CDR3 is 17 residues. V gave up 1 base and J gave up 4 bases; unmatched junction bases: 8.

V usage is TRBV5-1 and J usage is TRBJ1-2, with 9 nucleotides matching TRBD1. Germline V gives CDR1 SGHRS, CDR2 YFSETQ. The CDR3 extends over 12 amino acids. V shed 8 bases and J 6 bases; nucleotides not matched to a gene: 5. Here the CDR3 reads CASSGQGNGYTF. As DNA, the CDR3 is TGCGCCAGTTCAGGACAGGGGAATGGCTACACCTTC.

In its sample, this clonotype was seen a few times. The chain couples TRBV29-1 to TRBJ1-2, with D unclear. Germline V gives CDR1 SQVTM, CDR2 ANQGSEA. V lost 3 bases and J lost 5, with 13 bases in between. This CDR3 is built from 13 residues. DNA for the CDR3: TGCAGCGTTGAGGGTGCAGGTCTTTATGGCTACACCTTC. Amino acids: CSVEGAGLYGYTF.

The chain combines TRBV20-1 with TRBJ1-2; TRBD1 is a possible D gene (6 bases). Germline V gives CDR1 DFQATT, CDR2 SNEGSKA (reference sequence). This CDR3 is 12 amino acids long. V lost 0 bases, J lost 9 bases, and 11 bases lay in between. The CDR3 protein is CSAREGGASYTF. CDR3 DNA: TGCAGTGCTAGAGAGGGGGGGGCGAGCTACACCTTC.

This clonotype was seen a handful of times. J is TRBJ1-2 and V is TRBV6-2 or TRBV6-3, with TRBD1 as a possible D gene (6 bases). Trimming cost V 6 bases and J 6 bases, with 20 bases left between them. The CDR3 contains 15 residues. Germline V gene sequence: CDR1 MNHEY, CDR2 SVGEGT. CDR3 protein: CASSSPRDKAHGYTF. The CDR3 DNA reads TGTGCCAGCAGCTCACCCCGGGACAAAGCACATGGCTACACCTTC.

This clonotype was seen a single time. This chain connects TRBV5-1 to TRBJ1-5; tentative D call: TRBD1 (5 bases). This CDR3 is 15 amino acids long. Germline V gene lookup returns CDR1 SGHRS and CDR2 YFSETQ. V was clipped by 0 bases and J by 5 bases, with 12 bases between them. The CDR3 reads CASSLGDSYYQPQHF. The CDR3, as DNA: TGCGCCAGCAGCTTGGGGGACTCTTACTATCAGCCCCAGCATTTT.

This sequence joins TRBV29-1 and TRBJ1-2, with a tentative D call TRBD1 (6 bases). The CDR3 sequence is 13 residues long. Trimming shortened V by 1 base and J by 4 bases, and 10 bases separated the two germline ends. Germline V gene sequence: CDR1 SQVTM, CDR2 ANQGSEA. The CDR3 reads CSVEVTGTYGYTF. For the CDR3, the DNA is TGCAGCGTTGAAGTAACAGGGACCTATGGCTACACCTTC.

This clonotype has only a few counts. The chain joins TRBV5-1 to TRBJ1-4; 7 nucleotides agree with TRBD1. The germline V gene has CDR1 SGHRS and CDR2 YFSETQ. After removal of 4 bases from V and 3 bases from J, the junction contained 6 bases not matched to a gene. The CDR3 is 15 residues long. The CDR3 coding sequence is TGCGCCAGCAGCCTACAGGGGACATCTAATGAAAAACTGTTTTTT. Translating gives CASSLQGTSNEKLFF.

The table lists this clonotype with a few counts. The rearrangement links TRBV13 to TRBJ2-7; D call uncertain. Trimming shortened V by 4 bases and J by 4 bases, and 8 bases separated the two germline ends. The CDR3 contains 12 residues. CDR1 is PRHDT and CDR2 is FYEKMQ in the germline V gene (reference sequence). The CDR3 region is CASSYAWYEQYF. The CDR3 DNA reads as TGTGCCAGCAGCTACGCATGGTACGAGCAGTACTTC.

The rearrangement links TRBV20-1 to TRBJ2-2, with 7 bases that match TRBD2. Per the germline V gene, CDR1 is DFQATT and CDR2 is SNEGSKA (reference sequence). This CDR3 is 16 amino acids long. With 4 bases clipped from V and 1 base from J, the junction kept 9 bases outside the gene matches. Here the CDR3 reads CSAKGRSGVNTGELFF. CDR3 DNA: TGCAGTGCTAAAGGTCGGAGCGGGGTGAACACCGGGGAGCTGTTTTTT.

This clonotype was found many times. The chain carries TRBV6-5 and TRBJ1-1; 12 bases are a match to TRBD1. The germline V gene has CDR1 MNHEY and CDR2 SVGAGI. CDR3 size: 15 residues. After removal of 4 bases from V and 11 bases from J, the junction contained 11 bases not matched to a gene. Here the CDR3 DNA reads TGTGCCAGCAGTTCTCCGGGACAGGGGGCCCTAGGGGCTTTCTTT. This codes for CASSSPGQGALGAFF.

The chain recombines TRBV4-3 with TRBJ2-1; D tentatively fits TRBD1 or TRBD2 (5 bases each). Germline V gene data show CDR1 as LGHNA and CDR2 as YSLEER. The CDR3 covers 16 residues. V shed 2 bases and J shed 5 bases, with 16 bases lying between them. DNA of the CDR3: TGCGCCAGCAGCCAAAATCCGGGACCGAGGAACAATGAGCAGTTCTTC. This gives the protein CASSQNPGPRNNEQFF.

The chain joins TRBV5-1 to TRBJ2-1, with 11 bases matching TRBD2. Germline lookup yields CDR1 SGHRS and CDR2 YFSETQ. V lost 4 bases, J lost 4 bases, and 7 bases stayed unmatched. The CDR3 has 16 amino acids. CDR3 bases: TGCGCCAGCAGCACCGGGACTAGCGGCATTTACAATGAGCAGTTCTTC. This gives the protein CASSTGTSGIYNEQFF.

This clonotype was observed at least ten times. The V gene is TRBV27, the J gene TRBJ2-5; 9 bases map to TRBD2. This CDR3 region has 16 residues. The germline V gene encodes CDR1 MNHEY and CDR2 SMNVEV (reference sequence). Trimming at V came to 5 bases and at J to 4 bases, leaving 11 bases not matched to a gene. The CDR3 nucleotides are TGTGCCAGCAGTAGAGGGCGGGGGGGCCGGTTAGAGACCCAGTACTTC. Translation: CASSRGRGGRLETQYF.

CDR3 region: CSVVRDTNTEAFF. CDR3 bases: TGCAGCGTCGTAAGGGACACGAACACTGAAGCTTTCTTT. The rearrangement links TRBV29-1 to TRBJ1-1; D possibly corresponds to TRBD1 (6 bases). CDR3 size: 13 residues. Germline loops: CDR1 SQVTM, CDR2 ANQGSEA. The V gene lost 6 bases and the J gene lost 1 base, with 12 bases spanning the gap.

The CDR3 DNA sequence: TGTGCCAGCAGCCAAGTTTTAAATCGTCAGCCCCAGCATTTT. Protein sequence: CASSQVLNRQPQHF. V and J are TRBV3-1 and TRBJ1-5; D is uncertain. The ends were cut back, 1 base at V and 6 bases at J, with 10 bases in the middle. This CDR3 has 14 residues. Germline-derived CDR1 and CDR2 are LGHDT and YNNKEL (reference sequence).

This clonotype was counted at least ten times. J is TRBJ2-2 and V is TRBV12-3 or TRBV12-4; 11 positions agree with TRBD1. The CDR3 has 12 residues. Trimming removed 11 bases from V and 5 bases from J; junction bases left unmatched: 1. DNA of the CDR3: TGTGCCGGACAGGGGGCTACCGGGGAGCTGTTTTTT. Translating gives CAGQGATGELFF.

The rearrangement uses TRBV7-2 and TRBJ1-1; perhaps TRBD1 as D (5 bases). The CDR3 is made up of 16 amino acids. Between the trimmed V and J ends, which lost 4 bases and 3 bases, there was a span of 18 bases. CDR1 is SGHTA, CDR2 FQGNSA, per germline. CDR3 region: CASSSGRVGWYTEAFF. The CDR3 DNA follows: TGTGCCAGCAGCTCCGGCAGGGTTGGTTGGTACACTGAAGCTTTCTTT.

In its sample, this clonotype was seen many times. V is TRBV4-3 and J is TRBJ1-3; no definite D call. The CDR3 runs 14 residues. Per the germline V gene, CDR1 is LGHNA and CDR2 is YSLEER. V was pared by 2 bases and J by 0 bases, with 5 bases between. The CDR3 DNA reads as TGCGCCAGCAGCCAATTGTCCTCTGGAAACACCATATATTTT. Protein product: CASSQLSSGNTIYF.

This CDR3 reads CASSPGTGSSYNSPLHF. Written as DNA, the CDR3 is TGTGCCAGCAGCCCCGGGACAGGAAGCTCCTATAATTCACCCCTCCACTTT. The chain carries TRBV5-5 and TRBJ1-6; 8 bases are a match to TRBD1. The CDR3 spans 17 residues. Germline CDR1 is SGHKS and CDR2 is YYEKEE (reference sequence). J lost 0 bases, V lost 4 bases, and 6 bases had no gene match.

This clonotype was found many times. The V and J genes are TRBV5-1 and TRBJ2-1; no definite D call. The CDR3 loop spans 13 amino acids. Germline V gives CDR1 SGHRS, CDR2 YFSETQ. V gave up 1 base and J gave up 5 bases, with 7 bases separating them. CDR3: CASSLMGNNEQFF. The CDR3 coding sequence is TGCGCCAGCAGCTTGATGGGGAACAATGAGCAGTTCTTC.